Following are 15 T cell receptor beta chains from one sample sequenced in a study of blood T cell repertoires in COVID-19. The method was immunoSEQ multiplex PCR; TCRdb's version includes in-frame clones alone and lacks a portion of them. The sample gives a few hundred thousand clones, about 85% of which show up once; under 4% is in the top ten. The sequenced sample was peripheral blood. The receptor source for this set is a man between 18 and 35 years old with active or convalescent COVID-19.

This chain joins TRBV3-1 (or the pseudogene TRBV3-2) and TRBJ2-6; TRBD2 aligns across 7 bases. Germline CDR1 and CDR2: LGHDT and YNNKEL (reference sequence). The CDR3 extends over 20 amino acids. The J segment lost 2 bases and the V segment lost 0 bases, leaving 13 bases of the junction unmatched. CDR3 sequence reads: CASSQDRDYPRRTGANVLTF. The CDR3 coding sequence is TGTGCCAGCAGCCAAGATAGGGACTACCCCCGGAGGACTGGGGCCAACGTCCTGACTTTC.

The CDR3 loop is CASSLAGTGWYTEAFF. CDR3 coding DNA: TGTGCCAGCAGCTTGGCCGGGACAGGGTGGTACACTGAAGCTTTCTTT. The rearrangement joins TRBV5-6 to TRBJ1-1, with TRBD1 matching over 9 bases. The germline V gene encodes CDR1 SGHDT and CDR2 YYEEEE. V gave up 0 bases and J gave up 3 bases; unmatched junction bases: 6. CDR3 length equals 16 residues.

This clone showed up just once. This chain connects TRBV20-1 to TRBJ1-1, with no clear D. The CDR3 runs 10 residues. Trimming removed 3 bases from V and 8 bases from J, with 7 bases in between. The germline V gene encodes CDR1 DFQATT and CDR2 SNEGSKA (reference sequence). The CDR3 DNA sequence: TGCAGTGCTAGCACAGAAGAAGCTTTCTTT. Translation gives CSASTEEAFF.

The gene calls are TRBV29-1 and TRBJ1-1, with TRBD1 matching 7 bases. Germline trimming cut 2 bases from V and 1 base from J; bases unmatched to any gene: 4. Germline V gene data show CDR1 as SQVTM and CDR2 as ANQGSEA. This CDR3 contains 14 residues. The CDR3 coding sequence is TGCAGCGTTGAAAAGAACAGGGGGAACACTGAAGCTTTCTTT. The encoded protein is CSVEKNRGNTEAFF.

This chain joins TRBV2 and TRBJ2-1, with a weak D call TRBD2 (6 bases). Trimming left V 9 bases short and J 8 bases short, with 17 bases between. Germline V gives CDR1 SNHLY, CDR2 FYNNEI. CDR3 length: 13 residues. CDR3 region: CASTGTANDEQFF. In nucleotides, the CDR3 is TGTGCCAGTACCGGGACTGCGAACGATGAGCAGTTCTTC.

The chain links TRBV7-3 to TRBJ1-1; no clear D gene. CDR3 length equals 13 residues. CDR1 is SGHTA and CDR2 is FQGTGA in the germline V gene. V lost 5 bases and J lost 5, with 12 bases in between. The CDR3 protein is CASSPQSGTEAFF. The CDR3 nucleotides read TGTGCCAGCAGCCCCCAGTCGGGGACTGAAGCTTTCTTT.

The chain carries TRBV7-8 and TRBJ1-1; TRBD1 matches 8 bases. V gave up 2 bases and J gave up 7 bases; unmatched junction bases: 6. Germline V gene sequence: CDR1 SGHVS, CDR2 FQNEAQ. CDR3 length equals 14 residues. The CDR3 nucleotides read TGTGCCAGCAGCTTATCTCAGGGGGCGATTGAAGCTTTCTTT. It is translated as CASSLSQGAIEAFF.

The chain recombines TRBV7-2 with TRBJ2-1; 8 positions agree with TRBD2. The CDR3 runs to 16 residues. Germline assignment: CDR1 SGHTA and CDR2 FQGNSA. J lost 2 bases, V lost 5 bases, and 8 bases had no gene match. CDR3 sequence (DNA): TGTGCCAGCAGCCGGAGCGTAGCGGGGACCTACAATGAGCAGTTCTTC. This sequence encodes CASSRSVAGTYNEQFF. Variable domain in full (rest from reference TRBV7-2 and TRBJ2-1): GAGVSQSPSNKVTEKGKDVELRCDPISGHTALYWYRQSLGQGLEFLIYFQGNSAPDKSGLPSDRFSAERTGGSVSTLTIQRTQQEDSAVYLCASSRSVAGTYNEQFFGPGTRLTVL.

This clone was seen a handful of times. The chain combines TRBV4-3 with TRBJ1-6, with 10 bases fitting TRBD1. CDR1 LGHNA and CDR2 YSLEER come from the germline V gene. There are 20 residues in the CDR3. Trimming removed 2 bases from V and 0 bases from J; junction bases left unmatched: 10. CDR3 in amino acids: CASSQRTGQGGSSYNSPLHF. In DNA form, the CDR3 reads TGCGCCAGCAGCCAAAGAACCGGACAGGGGGGAAGCTCCTATAATTCACCCCTCCACTTT.

V gene TRBV30 combines with J gene TRBJ1-6; TRBD1 aligns across 10 bases. Per germline, CDR1 GTSNPN and CDR2 SVGIG (reference sequence). The CDR3 extends over 15 amino acids. V dropped 5 bases and J dropped 7; count of bases not matched to a gene: 8. The CDR3 nucleotides are TGTGCCTGGGTCCCCCGGGACAGGGGAAATTCACCCCTCCACTTT. Residues: CAWVPRDRGNSPLHF.

The chain uses TRBV14 and TRBJ1-1, with D unresolved. The V gene lost 0 bases and the J gene lost 8 bases, with 13 bases spanning the gap. Germline V CDR1 and CDR2: SGHDN, FVKESK. This CDR3 has 14 residues. CDR3 DNA sequence: TGTGCCAGCAGCCAAGATTGGGCGAGTAAAGAAGCTTTCTTT. Its translation: CASSQDWASKEAFF.

The V and J genes are TRBV7-9 and TRBJ2-1; 7 positions agree with TRBD1. After removal of 7 bases from V and 1 base from J, the junction contained 4 bases not matched to a gene. This CDR3 has 14 residues. In germline, CDR1 is SEHNR, CDR2 FQNEAQ (reference sequence). In nucleotides, the CDR3 is TGTGCCAGCACCCCGGGACAGTCCTACAATGAGCAGTTCTTC. Its protein is CASTPGQSYNEQFF.

The gene calls are TRBV6-5 and TRBJ1-3; the match to TRBD1 covers 7 bases. The trim removed 8 bases at V and 1 base at J, leaving 2 bases unmatched. The CDR3 spans 13 residues. The germline gives CDR1 MNHEY, CDR2 SVGAGI. CDR3 nucleotide sequence: TGTGCCAGCGGGGGACAGTCTGGAAACACCATATATTTT. It specifies CASGGQSGNTIYF.

The V and J genes are TRBV6-1 and TRBJ2-2; no firm D call. V was cut by 1 base and J by 2 bases, with 14 bases left in between. Germline CDR1 MNHNS, CDR2 SASEGT. The CDR3 is 17 amino acids. For the CDR3, the DNA is TGTGCCAGCAGTGAAGACACGTGGTCCCCTAACACCGGGGAGCTGTTTTTT. Its protein product is CASSEDTWSPNTGELFF.

The rearrangement uses TRBV5-1 and TRBJ1-4; 8 bases agree with TRBD1. CDR1 is SGHRS, CDR2 YFSETQ, per germline. The CDR3 is 14 amino acids. J gave up 8 bases and V 0 bases, and 3 bases lay outside the gene matches. This CDR3 is CASSLDRGSEKLFF. The DNA of the CDR3 is TGCGCCAGCAGCTTGGACAGGGGGTCGGAAAAACTGTTTTTT.